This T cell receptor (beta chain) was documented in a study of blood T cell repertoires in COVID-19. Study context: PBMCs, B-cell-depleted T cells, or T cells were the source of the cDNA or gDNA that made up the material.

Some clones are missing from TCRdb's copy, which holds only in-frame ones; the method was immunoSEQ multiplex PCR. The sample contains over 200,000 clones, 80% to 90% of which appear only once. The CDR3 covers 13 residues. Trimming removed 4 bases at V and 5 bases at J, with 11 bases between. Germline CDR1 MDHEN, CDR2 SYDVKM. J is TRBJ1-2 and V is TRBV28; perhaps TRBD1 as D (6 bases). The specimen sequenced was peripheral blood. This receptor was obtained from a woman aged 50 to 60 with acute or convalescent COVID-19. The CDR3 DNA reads TGTGCCAGCAGTTCACAGGGAAGATATGGCTACACCTTC. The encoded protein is CASSSQGRYGYTF.